Sequencing of this T cell receptor (beta chain) was carried out in a study of pediatric ulcerative colitis. The rectum was sampled with one to two pinch biopsies at colonoscopy. The CDR3 runs to 13 residues. V lost 4 bases and J lost 2, with 7 bases in between. Germline assignment: CDR1 SGDLS and CDR2 YYNGEE. Samples were sequenced at Survey level, maximum 500,000 reads. The assay was immunoSEQ multiplex PCR, and TCRdb's table has in-frame clones only and misses some. The sample comprises tens of thousands of clones, about 81% of which are singletons, and around 7.8% rests with the top ten. This chain uses TRBV9 with TRBJ2-1, with D unresolved. The material sequenced was gut tissue. This clonotype was sampled from a boy aged 5-17 years with severe ulcerative colitis. The CDR3 coding sequence is TGTGCCAGCAGCCCCCGACCCTACAATGAGCAGTTCTTC. Protein product: CASSPRPYNEQFF. The complete variable domain, with remaining parts taken from reference TRBV9 and TRBJ2-1, reads DSGVTQTPKHLITATGQRVTLRCSPRSGDLSVYWYQQSLDQGLQFLIQYYNGEERAKGNILERFSAQQFPDLHSELNLSSLELGDSALYFCASSPRPYNEQFFGPGTRLTVL.